Listed below are T cell receptor beta chains from one sample, sequenced in a study of T-cell reconstitution after alpha-beta-depleted transplantation in children. TCRdb called the PCR reads again in MiXCR, with one record for every CDR3 protein. The sample holds a few hundred thousand distinct CDR3 sequences, 15% to 20% seen once. The sample consisted of PBMCs, mostly from graft donor cells, taken 360 days after TCRalphabeta/CD19-depleted stem cell transplant. The source is a boy under three years old who had a stem cell transplant for Wiskott-Aldrich syndrome, so the T cells may come from the graft donor. Both conserved end residues are part of each CDR3. The D gene is left open where the match is weak. Clone size, where shown, is once, few, many, or a class for clones that have expanded.

J gene: TRBJ1-4
clone size: few
D gene: TRBD1
V gene: TRBV9
CDR3 DNA: TGTGCCAGCAGCCCCCGTGGAGACAGGGGTGGTGAAAAACTGTTTTTT
CDR3 protein: CASSPRGDRGGEKLFF

J gene: TRBJ1-5
clone size: few
D gene: .
V gene: TRBV28
CDR3 DNA: TGTGCCAGCAAAATTGCCAATCAGCCCCAGCATTTT
CDR3 protein: CASKIANQPQHF

J gene: TRBJ2-5
clone size: .
D gene: TRBD1
V gene: TRBV29-1
CDR3 DNA: TGCAGCGTGGGAGCCGGGACAGGAGGAGAGACCCAGTACTTC
CDR3 protein: CSVGAGTGGETQYF

J gene: TRBJ1-2
clone size: .
D gene: .
V gene: TRBV21-1
CDR3 DNA: TGTGCCAGCAGCAAAGGAAAAAAAGCTGGACAGGGAACTAACTATGGCTACACCTTC
CDR3 protein: CASSKGKKAGQGTNYGYTF

J gene: TRBJ2-5
clone size: few
D gene: .
V gene: TRBV15
CDR3 DNA: TGTGCCACCAGCGTCTGGGGCAGGAAGACCCAGTACTTC
CDR3 protein: CATSVWGRKTQYF

J gene: TRBJ2-7
clone size: few
D gene: .
V gene: TRBV28
CDR3 DNA: TGTGCCAGCAGCCAGCACGGGATCTACGAGCAGTACTTC
CDR3 protein: CASSQHGIYEQYF

J gene: TRBJ2-7
clone size: .
D gene: TRBD2
V gene: TRBV3-1
CDR3 DNA: TGTGCCAGCAGCTGGGGACTAGCTGGCGAGCAGTACTTC
CDR3 protein: CASSWGLAGEQYF

J gene: TRBJ2-1
clone size: .
D gene: .
V gene: TRBV20-1
CDR3 DNA: TGCAGTGCTAGAGATCAGCCCAGTATCCATGAGCAGTTCTTC
CDR3 protein: CSARDQPSIHEQFF

J gene: TRBJ2-1
clone size: few
D gene: .
V gene: TRBV4-3
CDR3 DNA: TGCGCCAGCAGCCAGGGCTTGCGACTCGGGCAGTTCTTC
CDR3 protein: CASSQGLRLGQFF

J gene: TRBJ2-3
clone size: .
D gene: TRBD2
V gene: TRBV10-3
CDR3 DNA: TGTGCCATCGGGGGGGGTAAACCAGATACGCAGTATTTT
CDR3 protein: CAIGGGKPDTQYF

J gene: TRBJ2-7
clone size: .
D gene: TRBD1
V gene: TRBV20-1
CDR3 DNA: TGCAGTGCTAGTCGTGGGGACAGGGACACCTACGAGCAGTACTTC
CDR3 protein: CSASRGDRDTYEQYF

J gene: TRBJ2-3
clone size: few
D gene: TRBD2
V gene: TRBV3-1
CDR3 DNA: TGTGCCAGCAGCCAAAGACCCACGGTCGTAAAAACGGGAGGCTCAGATACGCAGTATTTT
CDR3 protein: CASSQRPTVVKTGGSDTQYF

J gene: TRBJ2-2
clone size: .
D gene: .
V gene: TRBV4-3
CDR3 DNA: TGCGCCAGCAGCCAAGGTGGTAGCTTGAACACCGGGGAGCTGTTTTTT
CDR3 protein: CASSQGGSLNTGELFF

J gene: TRBJ2-5
clone size: few
D gene: .
V gene: TRBV5-6
CDR3 DNA: TGTGCCAGCAACAAAGGGCTGGAACCAAAAGAGACCCAGTACTTC
CDR3 protein: CASNKGLEPKETQYF

J gene: TRBJ2-1
clone size: .
D gene: .
V gene: TRBV4-1
CDR3 DNA: TGCGCCAGCAGCCAAGTGGTACTAGAGAATGAGCAGTTCTTC
CDR3 protein: CASSQVVLENEQFF

J gene: TRBJ1-4
clone size: few
D gene: .
V gene: TRBV12-3/TRBV12-4
CDR3 DNA: TGTGCCAGCAGGCCCACCTTAGGGCATGGAGGAAAACTGTTTTTT
CDR3 protein: CASRPTLGHGGKLFF

J gene: TRBJ2-1
clone size: few
D gene: TRBD2
V gene: TRBV15
CDR3 DNA: TGTGCCACCAGCACGTGGACTAGCGGGACCTACAATGAGCAGTTCTTC
CDR3 protein: CATSTWTSGTYNEQFF

J gene: TRBJ1-1
clone size: few
D gene: .
V gene: TRBV7-8
CDR3 DNA: TGTGCCAGCAGCCACTTGAGTGGACTGAACACTGAAGCTTTCTTT
CDR3 protein: CASSHLSGLNTEAFF

J gene: TRBJ2-7
clone size: once
D gene: TRBD2
V gene: TRBV20-1
CDR3 DNA: TGCAGTGCAAGGAATTTCGGGGGGTCCTACGAGCAGTACTTC
CDR3 protein: CSARNFGGSYEQYF

J gene: TRBJ2-3
clone size: few
D gene: .
V gene: TRBV5-5
CDR3 DNA: TGTGCCAGCAGCTTGGCCGGTAGCTTTAGCACAGATACGCAGTATTTT
CDR3 protein: CASSLAGSFSTDTQYF

J gene: TRBJ2-1
clone size: .
D gene: TRBD2
V gene: TRBV9
CDR3 DNA: TGTGCCAGCAGCGTGCTGGGGAGGGCGATATTGGGTGAGCAGTTCTTC
CDR3 protein: CASSVLGRAILGEQFF

J gene: TRBJ2-3
clone size: few
D gene: TRBD1
V gene: TRBV4-3
CDR3 DNA: TGCGCCAGCAGCTCCGGACAGGGAAAAAGAGATACGCAGTATTTT
CDR3 protein: CASSSGQGKRDTQYF

J gene: TRBJ2-3
clone size: few
D gene: .
V gene: TRBV7-9
CDR3 DNA: TGTGCCAGCAGCATCTCGACAGTAGGCACAGATACGCAGTATTTT
CDR3 protein: CASSISTVGTDTQYF

J gene: TRBJ1-6
clone size: few
D gene: .
V gene: TRBV7-9
CDR3 DNA: TGTGCCAGCAGCTTACGCCTGGGAAATTCACCCCTCCACTTT
CDR3 protein: CASSLRLGNSPLHF

J gene: TRBJ2-3
clone size: .
D gene: .
V gene: TRBV7-8
CDR3 DNA: TGTGCCAGCAGCTTAGAGCGACACAGCACAGATACGCAGTATTTT
CDR3 protein: CASSLERHSTDTQYF

J gene: TRBJ2-3
clone size: many
D gene: .
V gene: TRBV20-1
CDR3 DNA: TGCAGTGCTAGCCCCGAACTCCGGGCCACAGATACGCAGTATTTT
CDR3 protein: CSASPELRATDTQYF

J gene: TRBJ2-1
clone size: few
D gene: TRBD1
V gene: TRBV12-3/TRBV12-4
CDR3 DNA: TGTGCCAGCAGTTTCTCCAGGGGGATCGGCAATGAGCAGTTCTTC
CDR3 protein: CASSFSRGIGNEQFF

J gene: TRBJ2-1
clone size: .
D gene: .
V gene: TRBV20-1
CDR3 DNA: TGCAGTGCTAGAGATTTGGCAGGCTACAATGAGCAGTTCTTC
CDR3 protein: CSARDLAGYNEQFF

J gene: TRBJ2-7
clone size: few
D gene: TRBD1
V gene: TRBV7-2
CDR3 DNA: TGTGCCAGCAGCTTCCGGGACAGGACCTTTTCGGAGCAGTACTTC
CDR3 protein: CASSFRDRTFSEQYF